These 20 T cell receptor beta chains were sequenced from one sample in a study of T cells in localized non-small cell lung cancer. Method: immunoSEQ multiplex PCR; TCRdb's copy keeps in-frame clones and lacks some. Of about 77,000 clones in the sample, 88% were seen once. The specimen comprised peripheral blood, sampled before any cancer treatment. Receptors were obtained from a woman aged 40 to 75 with stage I squamous cell lung carcinoma.

The chain links TRBV10-3 to TRBJ1-2; D gene uncertain. CDR1 is ENHRY, CDR2 SYGVKD, per germline. V lost 4 bases and J lost 6, with 12 bases in between. The CDR3 spans 13 residues. The CDR3 nucleotides read TGTGCCATCAGTGTAAGTACAGACGATGGCTACACCTTC. As protein: CAISVSTDDGYTF.

The chain uses TRBV19 and TRBJ1-6; 9 bases map to TRBD1. This CDR3 has 16 amino acids. Trimming took 5 bases from V and 3 from J; bases not matched to a gene: 5. Germline CDR1 LNHDA, CDR2 SQIVND (reference sequence). In nucleotides, the CDR3 is TGTGCCAGTAGTCCTACAGGGGGCGACTATAATTCACCCCTCCACTTT. Protein: CASSPTGGDYNSPLHF. Filled out from reference TRBV19 and TRBJ1-6, the complete variable domain reads DGGITQSPKYLFRKEGQNVTLSCEQNLNHDAMYWYRQDPGQGLRLIYYSQIVNDFQKGDIAEGYSVSREKKESFPLTVTSAQKNPTAFYLCASSPTGGDYNSPLHFGNGTRLTVT.

This clone was counted only a few times. The chain recombines TRBV9 with TRBJ2-7; 7 bases are shared with TRBD2. J gave up 2 bases and V 6 bases, and 8 bases lay outside the gene matches. Germline V gives CDR1 SGDLS, CDR2 YYNGEE. The CDR3 is 14 residues long. The CDR3 reads CASNLQGGAYEQYF. DNA for the CDR3: TGTGCCAGCAATCTCCAGGGAGGGGCCTACGAGCAGTACTTC.

V gene TRBV10-1 combines with J gene TRBJ1-1, with a weak D call TRBD1 (6 bases). The germline V gene encodes CDR1 WNHNN and CDR2 SYGVQD (reference sequence). The CDR3 totals 15 residues. Trimming cost V 3 bases and J 0 bases, with 11 bases left between them. CDR3 coding DNA: TGCGCCAGCAGTGAAGACAGGTTCATGAACACTGAAGCTTTCTTT. This gives the protein CASSEDRFMNTEAFF.

V and J are TRBV6-1 and TRBJ1-2; 8 nucleotides agree with TRBD1. Per the germline V gene, CDR1 is MNHNS and CDR2 is SASEGT. CDR3 size: 14 residues. V shed 6 bases and J 4 bases; nucleotides not matched to a gene: 7. CDR3 nucleotides: TGTGCCAGCAGCCAAGTAGGACAGGGCTATGGCTACACCTTC. Amino acid sequence: CASSQVGQGYGYTF.

The chain has TRBV5-5 and TRBJ1-6; 7 positions agree with TRBD1. V trimming: 4 bases; J trimming: 10 bases; junction bases outside the gene matches: 8. From germline, CDR1 is SGHKS and CDR2 YYEKEE (reference sequence). This CDR3 spans 14 amino acids. CDR3 in amino acids: CASSTDRERSPLHF. In DNA, the CDR3 is TGTGCCAGCAGCACCGACAGGGAGAGGTCACCCCTCCACTTT.

CDR3 bases: TGTGCCATCAGAACAGGTTGGGATTCACCCCTCCACTTT. This encodes CAIRTGWDSPLHF. J is TRBJ1-6 and V is TRBV10-3; D perhaps matches TRBD1 (5 bases). Germline V CDR1 and CDR2: ENHRY, SYGVKD. This CDR3 is built from 13 residues. V lost 6 bases and J 8 bases, leaving 11 bases between the germline ends.

The chain recombines TRBV6-1 with TRBJ1-6, with D maybe TRBD1 (5 bases). The V gene's germline CDR1 is MNHNS and CDR2 SASEGT. V lost 5 bases and J lost 8, with 16 bases in between. The CDR3 contains 15 residues. The chain's CDR3 is CASSPLRGPDSPLHF. CDR3 bases: TGTGCCAGCAGTCCCCTGAGGGGCCCAGATTCACCCCTCCACTTT.

The chain carries TRBV30 and TRBJ2-7, with D maybe TRBD2 (6 bases). The CDR3 loop spans 13 amino acids. The germline V gene has CDR1 GTSNPN and CDR2 SVGIG (reference sequence). The V end was cut by 8 bases, the J end by 7 bases, with 21 bases between. The CDR3 sequence is CAGGRSGLGEQYF. DNA of the CDR3: TGTGCCGGGGGTCGTAGCGGTCTGGGGGAGCAGTACTTC.

The chain combines TRBV30 with TRBJ2-3, with TRBD1 matching 8 bases. The trim removed 2 bases at V and 4 bases at J, leaving 5 bases unmatched. The CDR3 is made up of 14 amino acids. Germline loops: CDR1 GTSNPN, CDR2 SVGIG (reference sequence). The CDR3 DNA is TGTGCCTGGAGTTGGACAGGGAGCGCAGATACGCAGTATTTT. Translation: CAWSWTGSADTQYF. Filled out from reference TRBV30 and TRBJ2-3, the complete variable domain reads SQTIHQWPATLVQPVGSPLSLECTVEGTSNPNLYWYRQAAGRGLQLLFYSVGIGQISSEVPQNLSASRPQDRQFILSSKKLLLSDSGFYLCAWSWTGSADTQYFGPGTRLTVL.

The V call is TRBV5-4, the J call TRBJ2-7; D is unresolved. V dropped 3 bases and J dropped 0 bases, with 4 bases sitting between them. The CDR3 spans 12 residues. Germline assignment: CDR1 SGHNT and CDR2 YYREEE (reference sequence). Here the CDR3 DNA reads TGTGCCAGCAGCTCCAGCTCCTACGAGCAGTACTTC. Amino acids: CASSSSSYEQYF.

This chain joins TRBV6-1 and TRBJ1-1; D might be TRBD1 (5 bases). The V gene lost 6 bases and the J gene lost 5 bases, with 16 bases spanning the gap. This CDR3 has 14 residues. The V gene's germline CDR1 is MNHNS and CDR2 SASEGT. Here the CDR3 DNA reads TGTGCCAGCAGGTTTGGGGGGGAAAAAACTGAAGCTTTCTTT. Translated, it gives CASRFGGEKTEAFF.

This chain uses TRBV6-1 with TRBJ2-7, with 9 bases aligning to TRBD1. Germline lookup yields CDR1 MNHNS and CDR2 SASEGT. The V segment lost 4 bases and the J segment 7 bases; nucleotides outside the gene matches: 14. The CDR3 runs to 16 residues. CDR3 residues: CASSAKPGTGSWEQYF. The CDR3 DNA is TGTGCCAGCAGTGCTAAACCCGGGACAGGGTCGTGGGAGCAGTACTTC.

The chain uses TRBV7-6 and TRBJ1-4; D remains ambiguous. CDR3 size: 15 residues. Trimming stripped 1 base from V and 10 bases from J, with 16 bases between. The germline V gene has CDR1 SGHVS and CDR2 FNYEAQ. CDR3 DNA sequence: TGTGCCAGCAGCTTAGTTATGGACCCCCGAGGAAAACTGTTTTTT. This translates into CASSLVMDPRGKLFF. Using reference TRBV7-6 and TRBJ1-4 for the parts outside the CDR3, the full variable domain is GAGVSQSPRYKVTKRGQDVALRCDPISGHVSLYWYRQALGQGPEFLTYFNYEAQQDKSGLPNDRFSAERPEGSISTLTIQRTEQRDSAMYRCASSLVMDPRGKLFFGSGTQLSVL.

This sequence joins TRBV4-2 and TRBJ2-1; weak D call: TRBD2 (5 bases). Per the germline V gene, CDR1 is LGHNA and CDR2 is YNFKEQ. Deletions cut 4 bases from V and 8 bases from J, with 21 bases between. This CDR3 contains 16 residues. CDR3 coding DNA: TGTGCCAGCAGCCGCCCGACCGGGAAGGCCGGCGATGAGCAGTTCTTC. This codes for CASSRPTGKAGDEQFF.

In DNA form, the CDR3 reads TGCGCCAGCAGCCCGGACACTAGCGGCGGGGGTACAGATACGCAGTATTTT. It translates to CASSPDTSGGGTDTQYF. This sequence joins TRBV5-1 and TRBJ2-3; 8 bases line up with TRBD2. Germline V gene data show CDR1 as SGHRS and CDR2 as YFSETQ. With V trimmed by 4 bases and J by 3 bases, 13 bases remained unmatched. This CDR3 region has 17 residues.

The rearrangement uses TRBV7-9 and TRBJ2-1; 9 nucleotides align to TRBD2. J was trimmed by 0 bases and V by 5 bases; bases with no gene match: 5. This CDR3 comprises 16 residues. Germline CDR1 and CDR2: SEHNR and FQNEAQ (reference sequence). CDR3 in DNA: TGTGCCAGCAGCCCAGTTAGCGGGAGCTCCTACAATGAGCAGTTCTTC. As protein: CASSPVSGSSYNEQFF.

This chain uses TRBV5-6 with TRBJ1-2, with D hard to call. Germline CDR1 reads SGHDT; CDR2 reads YYEEEE. CDR3 length: 13 residues. The germline V and J ends were trimmed by 0 bases and 10 bases, with 13 bases remaining between them. As DNA, the CDR3 is TGTGCCAGCAGCTTGGTGGGGAACGTTTTCTACACCTTC. Translation: CASSLVGNVFYTF.

V and J are TRBV7-2 and TRBJ2-2, with D possibly TRBD2 on 5 matching bases. Germline assignment: CDR1 SGHTA and CDR2 FQGNSA. The V and J ends lost 5 bases and 7 bases respectively, with 11 bases between them. The CDR3 loop spans 13 amino acids. In nucleotides, the CDR3 is TGTGCCAGCAGCATAATCCGGGGCGGGGAGCTGTTTTTT. It yields the protein CASSIIRGGELFF. Together with reference TRBV7-2 and TRBJ2-2, the CDR3 gives the full variable domain: GAGVSQSPSNKVTEKGKDVELRCDPISGHTALYWYRQSLGQGLEFLIYFQGNSAPDKSGLPSDRFSAERTGGSVSTLTIQRTQQEDSAVYLCASSIIRGGELFFGEGSRLTVL.

This chain joins TRBV2 and TRBJ2-3; D unclear. Germline CDR1 SNHLY, CDR2 FYNNEI. V lost 5 bases to trimming and J lost 2 bases, with 5 bases between them. There are 12 residues in the CDR3. Here the CDR3 DNA reads TGTGCCAGCAGTCTTACCACAGATACGCAGTATTTT. This codes for CASSLTTDTQYF.